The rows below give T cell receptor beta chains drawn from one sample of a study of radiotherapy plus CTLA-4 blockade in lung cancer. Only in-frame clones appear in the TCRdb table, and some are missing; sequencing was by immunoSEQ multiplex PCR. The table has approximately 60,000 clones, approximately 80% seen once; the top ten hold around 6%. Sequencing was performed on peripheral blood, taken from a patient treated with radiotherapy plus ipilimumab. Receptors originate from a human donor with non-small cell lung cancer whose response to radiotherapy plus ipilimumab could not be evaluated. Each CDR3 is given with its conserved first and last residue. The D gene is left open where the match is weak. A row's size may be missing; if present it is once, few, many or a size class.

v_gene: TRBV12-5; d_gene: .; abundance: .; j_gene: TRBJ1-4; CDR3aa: CASGLGQLEKLFF; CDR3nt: TGTGCTAGTGGTTTGGGACAGCTAGAAAAACTGTTTTTT
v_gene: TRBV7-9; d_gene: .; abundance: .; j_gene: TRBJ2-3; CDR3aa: CASSSSGTDTQYF; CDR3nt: TGTGCCAGCAGCTCCTCCGGGACAGATACGCAGTATTTT
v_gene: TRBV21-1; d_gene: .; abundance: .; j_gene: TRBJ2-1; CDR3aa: CASSKGRGHHYNEQFF; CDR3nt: TGTGCCAGCAGCAAAGGGAGGGGCCACCACTACAATGAGCAGTTCTTC
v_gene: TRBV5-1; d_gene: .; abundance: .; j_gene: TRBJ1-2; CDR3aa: CASSLFPGQGDGYTF; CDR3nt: TGCGCCAGCAGCTTGTTCCCCGGCCAGGGCGATGGCTACACCTTC
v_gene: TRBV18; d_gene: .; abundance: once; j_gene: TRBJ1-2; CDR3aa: CASSPSDSRSGYTF; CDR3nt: TGTGCCAGCTCACCCTCGGACTCCAGGAGCGGCTACACCTTC
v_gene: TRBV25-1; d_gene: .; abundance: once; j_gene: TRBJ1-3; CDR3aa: CASSGAFSARGSGNTIYF; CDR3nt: TGTGCCAGCAGTGGAGCTTTCAGTGCCCGGGGCTCTGGAAACACCATATATTTT
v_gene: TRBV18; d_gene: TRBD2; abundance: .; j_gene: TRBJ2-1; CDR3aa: CASSPLTHSGRGYDEQFF; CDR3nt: TGTGCCAGCTCACCACTTACTCATAGCGGGAGAGGTTACGATGAGCAGTTCTTC
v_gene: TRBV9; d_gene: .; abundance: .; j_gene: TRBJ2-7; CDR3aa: CASSVGPEPTGEQYF; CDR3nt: TGTGCCAGCAGCGTAGGGCCAGAACCCACGGGGGAGCAGTACTTC
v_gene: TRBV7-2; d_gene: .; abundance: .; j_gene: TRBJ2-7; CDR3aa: CASRRDGSYEQYF; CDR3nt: TGTGCCAGCAGGCGGGACGGTTCCTACGAGCAGTACTTC
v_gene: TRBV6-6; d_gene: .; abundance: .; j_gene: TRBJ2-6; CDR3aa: CASSDPGRGVLTF; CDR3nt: TGTGCCAGCAGTGACCCTGGACGGGGGGTCCTGACTTTC
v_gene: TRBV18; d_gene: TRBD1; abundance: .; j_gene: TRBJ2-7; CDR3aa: CASSPGQGAYEQYF; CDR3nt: TGTGCCAGCTCGCCGGGACAGGGGGCCTACGAGCAGTACTTC
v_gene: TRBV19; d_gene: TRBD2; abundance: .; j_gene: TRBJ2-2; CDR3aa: CASSPAGLAGRDANTGELFF; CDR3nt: TGTGCCAGTAGCCCGGCGGGACTAGCGGGACGAGACGCGAACACCGGGGAGCTGTTTTTT
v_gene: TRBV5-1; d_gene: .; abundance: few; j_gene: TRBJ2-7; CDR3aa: CASSIGYEQYF; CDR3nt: TGCGCCAGCAGCATCGGCTACGAGCAGTACTTC
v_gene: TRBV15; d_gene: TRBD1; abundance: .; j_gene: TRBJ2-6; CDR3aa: CATSTQTGLSGANVLTF; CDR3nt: TGTGCCACCAGCACCCAGACAGGGCTCTCTGGGGCCAACGTCCTGACTTTC
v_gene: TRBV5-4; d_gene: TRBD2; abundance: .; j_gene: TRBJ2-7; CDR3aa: CASSPGGSYEQYF; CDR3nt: TGTGCCAGCAGTCCGGGGGGTTCCTACGAGCAGTACTTC
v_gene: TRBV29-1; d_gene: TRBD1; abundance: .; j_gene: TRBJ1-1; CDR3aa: CSVDVGQGRRSTEAFF; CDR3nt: TGCAGCGTTGATGTGGGACAGGGGCGACGGAGCACTGAAGCTTTCTTT
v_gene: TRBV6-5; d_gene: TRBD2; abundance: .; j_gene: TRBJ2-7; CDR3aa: CASSYSPSGRYEQYF; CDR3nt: TGTGCCAGCAGTTACTCCCCTAGCGGGAGATACGAGCAGTACTTC
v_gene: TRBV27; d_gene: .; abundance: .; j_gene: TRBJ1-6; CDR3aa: CASSLQFSYNSPLHF; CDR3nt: TGTGCCAGCAGTTTGCAGTTCTCCTATAATTCACCCCTCCACTTT
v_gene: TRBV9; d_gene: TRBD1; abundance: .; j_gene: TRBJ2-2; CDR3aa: CASTPGQENTGELFF; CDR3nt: TGTGCCAGTACGCCGGGACAGGAGAACACCGGGGAGCTGTTTTTT
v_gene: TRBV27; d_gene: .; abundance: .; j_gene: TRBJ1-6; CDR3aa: CASSFLQGSSPLHF; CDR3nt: TGTGCCAGCAGTTTCCTACAGGGTTCTTCACCCCTCCACTTT
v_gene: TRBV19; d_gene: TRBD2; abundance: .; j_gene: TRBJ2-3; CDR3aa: CATRELAGVGEKLSF; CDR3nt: TGTGCCACCCGGGAACTAGCGGGAGTAGGAGAGAAGTTGTCTTTT
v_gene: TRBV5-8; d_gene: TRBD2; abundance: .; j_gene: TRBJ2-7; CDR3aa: CASSEGLAAYYEQYF; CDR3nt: TGTGCCAGCAGCGAAGGACTAGCGGCTTATTACGAGCAGTACTTC
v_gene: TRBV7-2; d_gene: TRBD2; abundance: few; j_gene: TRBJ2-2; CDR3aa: CASSGRAGGTGELFF; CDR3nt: TGTGCCAGCAGCGGACGCGCGGGAGGGACCGGGGAGCTGTTTTTT
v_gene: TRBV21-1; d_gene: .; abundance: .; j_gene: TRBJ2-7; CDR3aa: CASSRRGKYEQYF; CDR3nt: TGTGCCAGCAGCCGTAGGGGGAAGTACGAGCAGTACTTC
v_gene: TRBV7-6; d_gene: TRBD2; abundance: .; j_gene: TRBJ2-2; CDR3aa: CASSLRASGGADGELFF; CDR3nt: TGTGCCAGCAGCTTAAGGGCTAGCGGGGGGGCCGACGGGGAGCTGTTTTTT
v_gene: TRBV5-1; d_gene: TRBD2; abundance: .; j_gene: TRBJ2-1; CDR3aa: CASSLGGGEQFF; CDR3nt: TGCGCCAGCAGCTTGGGCGGGGGGGAGCAGTTCTTC
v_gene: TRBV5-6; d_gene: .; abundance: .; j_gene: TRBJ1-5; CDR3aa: CASSLGRPGGNQPQHF; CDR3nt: TGTGCCAGCAGCTTGGGACGCCCAGGGGGCAATCAGCCCCAGCATTTT
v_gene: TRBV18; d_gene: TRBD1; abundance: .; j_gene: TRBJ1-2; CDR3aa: CASSPSRGHGYTF; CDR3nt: TGTGCCAGCTCACCAAGCAGGGGGCATGGCTACACCTTC
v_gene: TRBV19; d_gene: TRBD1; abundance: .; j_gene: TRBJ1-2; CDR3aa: CASSIEGRSRQGADYGYTF; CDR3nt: TGTGCCAGTAGTATCGAGGGCCGTTCTCGACAGGGGGCGGACTATGGCTACACCTTC
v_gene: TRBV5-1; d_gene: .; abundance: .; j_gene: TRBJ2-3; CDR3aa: CASSFTGFSGTDTQYF; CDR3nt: TGCGCCAGCAGCTTTACAGGTTTCTCTGGAACGGATACGCAGTATTTT
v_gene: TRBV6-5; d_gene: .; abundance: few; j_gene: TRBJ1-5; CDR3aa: CASSFDREKPQHF; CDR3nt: TGTGCCAGCAGTTTCGACCGGGAAAAACCCCAGCATTTT
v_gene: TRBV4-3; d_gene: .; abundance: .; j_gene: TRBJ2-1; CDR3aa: CASSQGRRGYNEQFF; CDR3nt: TGCGCCAGCAGCCAAGGCCGAAGGGGGTATAATGAGCAGTTCTTC
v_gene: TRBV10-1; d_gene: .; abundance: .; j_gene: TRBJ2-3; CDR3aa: CASSESGVTDTQYF; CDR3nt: TGCGCCAGCAGTGAGTCGGGAGTCACAGATACGCAGTATTTT
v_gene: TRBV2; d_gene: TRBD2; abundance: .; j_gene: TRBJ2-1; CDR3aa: CASSAGTSGYNEQFF; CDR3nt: TGTGCCAGCAGCGCCGGGACTAGCGGATACAATGAGCAGTTCTTC
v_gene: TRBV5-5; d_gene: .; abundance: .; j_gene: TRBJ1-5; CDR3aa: CASSLGASNQPQHF; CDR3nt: TGTGCCAGCAGTCTGGGGGCTAGCAATCAGCCCCAGCATTTT
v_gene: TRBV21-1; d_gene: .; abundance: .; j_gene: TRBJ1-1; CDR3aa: CASSTRTGRRPKNTEAFF; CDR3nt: TGTGCCAGCAGCACCCGTACAGGGCGCCGACCCAAGAACACTGAAGCTTTCTTT
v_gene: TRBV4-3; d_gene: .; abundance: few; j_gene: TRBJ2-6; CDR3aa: CASSLALGANVLTF; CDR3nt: TGCGCCAGCAGCCTAGCCTTGGGGGCCAACGTCCTGACTTTC
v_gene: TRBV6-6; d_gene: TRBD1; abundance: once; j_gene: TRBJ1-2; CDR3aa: CASSYPPGQGDGYTF; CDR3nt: TGTGCCAGCAGCTACCCTCCGGGACAGGGTGATGGCTACACCTTC
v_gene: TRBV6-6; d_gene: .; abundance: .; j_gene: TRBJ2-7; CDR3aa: CASSYNSISSYEQYF; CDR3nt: TGTGCCAGCAGTTACAACTCGATTAGCTCCTACGAGCAGTACTTC
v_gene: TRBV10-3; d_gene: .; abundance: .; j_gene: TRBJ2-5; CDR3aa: CAISTGTQQETQYF; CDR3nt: TGTGCCATCAGCACTGGGACACAACAAGAGACCCAGTACTTC
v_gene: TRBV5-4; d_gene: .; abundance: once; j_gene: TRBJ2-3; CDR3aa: CASSPSRTRSTDTQYF; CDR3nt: TGTGCCAGCAGCCCCTCTAGGACACGCAGCACAGATACGCAGTATTTT
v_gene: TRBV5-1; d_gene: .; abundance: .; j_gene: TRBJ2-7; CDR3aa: CASSSTEAGAYEQYF; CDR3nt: TGCGCCAGCAGCTCGACGGAGGCAGGGGCCTACGAGCAGTACTTC
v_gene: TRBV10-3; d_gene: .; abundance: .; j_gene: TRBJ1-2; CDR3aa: CAISESAGMEGGNYGYTF; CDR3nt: TGTGCCATCAGTGAGTCGGCAGGGATGGAAGGGGGTAACTATGGCTACACCTTC
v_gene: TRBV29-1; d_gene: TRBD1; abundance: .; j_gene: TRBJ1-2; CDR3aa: CSAGPTGTGHSNYGYTF; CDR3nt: TGCAGCGCCGGACCAACCGGGACAGGCCATTCTAACTATGGCTACACCTTC
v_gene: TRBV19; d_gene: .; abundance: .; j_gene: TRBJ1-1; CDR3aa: CASSIDPSTWNTEAFF; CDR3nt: TGTGCCAGTAGTATAGATCCCTCTACTTGGAACACTGAAGCTTTCTTT
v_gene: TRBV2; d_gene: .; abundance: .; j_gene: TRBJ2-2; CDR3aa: CASSEGARGYTGELFF; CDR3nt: TGTGCCAGCAGTGAAGGGGCCAGGGGCTACACCGGGGAGCTGTTTTTT
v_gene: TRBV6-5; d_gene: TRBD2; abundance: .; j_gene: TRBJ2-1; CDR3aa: CASRKRGGYNEQFF; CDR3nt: TGTGCCAGCAGAAAGCGGGGGGGCTACAATGAGCAGTTCTTC
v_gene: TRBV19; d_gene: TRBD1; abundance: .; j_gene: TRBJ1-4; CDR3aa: CASKTGTGEKLFF; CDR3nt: TGTGCCAGTAAAACCGGGACAGGGGAAAAACTGTTTTTT